Shown below are 6 T cell receptor beta chains from a single sample sequenced in a study of blood T cell repertoires in COVID-19. Data came from immunoSEQ multiplex PCR; TCRdb stores just in-frame clones and leaves some out. This sample has 100,000 or so clones, with roughly four fifths found just once. Sequencing input: peripheral blood. These receptors all stem from a woman between 65 and 79 years old with acute or convalescent COVID-19.

The chain combines TRBV5-4 with TRBJ2-5; D remains ambiguous. Trimming removed 0 bases from V and 3 bases from J, with 9 bases in between. This CDR3 region has 14 residues. CDR1 is SGHNT and CDR2 is YYREEE in the germline V gene (reference sequence). The CDR3: CASSLVRQEETQYF. For the CDR3, the DNA is TGTGCCAGCAGCTTGGTACGGCAGGAAGAGACCCAGTACTTC.

This chain uses TRBV3-1 (or the pseudogene TRBV3-2) with TRBJ1-1; D ambiguous. This CDR3 has 15 residues. V lost 0 bases, J lost 6 bases, and 14 bases lay in between. The V gene's germline CDR1 is LGHDT and CDR2 YNNKEL (reference sequence). CDR3 amino acids: CASSQDDFGGSEAFF. DNA for the CDR3: TGTGCCAGCAGCCAAGATGATTTTGGAGGGTCTGAAGCTTTCTTT.

The gene calls are TRBV6-5 and TRBJ1-4, with a possible D match to TRBD1 (5 bases). The germline V gene has CDR1 MNHEY and CDR2 SVGAGI. The CDR3 contains 14 residues. The V and J ends lost 6 bases and 0 bases respectively, with 8 bases between them. The CDR3 region is CASSPTATNEKLFF. The DNA of the CDR3 is TGTGCCAGCAGCCCGACAGCAACTAATGAAAAACTGTTTTTT.

The chain uses TRBV7-8 and TRBJ1-1; TRBD1 is a possible D gene (5 bases). This CDR3 region has 15 residues. V lost 3 bases and J lost 0, with 11 bases in between. CDR1 is SGHVS, CDR2 FQNEAQ, per germline. CDR3 amino acids: CASSLRPGVNTEAFF. CDR3 in DNA: TGTGCCAGCAGCTTGCGGCCGGGGGTGAACACTGAAGCTTTCTTT. Filled out from reference TRBV7-8 and TRBJ1-1, the complete variable domain reads GAGVSQSPRYKVAKRGQDVALRCDPISGHVSLFWYQQALGQGPEFLTYFQNEAQLDKSGLPSDRFFAERPEGSVSTLKIQRTQQEDSAVYLCASSLRPGVNTEAFFGQGTRLTVV.

J is TRBJ1-6 and V is TRBV4-3; no definite D call. In germline, CDR1 is LGHNA, CDR2 YSLEER. Trimming removed 4 bases from V and 0 bases from J, with 7 bases in between. This CDR3 has 15 residues. DNA for the CDR3: TGCGCCAGCAGCCCAACCAGCTCCTATAATTCACCCCTCCACTTT. This gives the protein CASSPTSSYNSPLHF.

The rearrangement joins TRBV24-1 to TRBJ2-2; D is perhaps TRBD1 (5 bases). The CDR3 totals 13 residues. The V gene's germline CDR1 is KGHDR and CDR2 SFDVKD. Trimming took off 4 bases at V and 4 bases at J, with 6 bases between the two ends. In DNA, the CDR3 is TGTGCCACCAGTGAAGGGGCCACCGGGGAGCTGTTTTTT. It is translated as CATSEGATGELFF.